The rows below give T cell receptor beta chains drawn from one sample of a study of blood T cell repertoires in COVID-19. Profiling relied on immunoSEQ multiplex PCR, and the TCRdb table lists in-frame clones only, not all of them. Of 180,000 or so clones in the sample, 65% to 85% are singletons; the top ten hold approximately 13%. The sample taken for sequencing was PBMCs or T cells enriched from blood (not recorded which). The receptors derive from a woman aged 55-75 years who had recovered from COVID-19. Both conserved end residues are part of each CDR3. A D gene is named only where the DNA matches it firmly. Not every row has a clone size; where given, it reads once, few, many or a size class.

V gene	D gene	clone size	CDR3 length	J gene	CDR3 DNA	CDR3 protein
TRBV28	TRBD1	.	13	TRBJ2-5	TGTGCCAGCAGCCAACAGGGGACGGAGACCCAGTACTTC	CASSQQGTETQYF
TRBV6-5	.	.	13	TRBJ1-2	TGTGCCAGCAGAATCCAGGGGAGAGACGGCTACACCTTC	CASRIQGRDGYTF
TRBV5-1	.	.	14	TRBJ1-2	TGCGCCAGCAGCGCCCGGACAGAGGGAAGTGGCTACACCTTC	CASSARTEGSGYTF
TRBV18	TRBD1	.	15	TRBJ1-2	TGTGCCAGCTCACCACCCCTGACAGGGGGCTTCGGCTACACCTTC	CASSPPLTGGFGYTF
TRBV7-8	TRBD1	once	13	TRBJ2-1	TGTGCCTCCGGACAGGGGGTTAGGAATGAGCAGTTCTTC	CASGQGVRNEQFF
TRBV2	TRBD1	.	12	TRBJ2-7	TGTGCCAGCCAGGGACAGGGATACGAGCAGTACTTC	CASQGQGYEQYF
TRBV19	TRBD2	.	15	TRBJ2-1	TGTGCCAGTACCCCCCCTAGCGGACCCTACAATGAGCAGTTCTTC	CASTPPSGPYNEQFF
TRBV7-9	.	.	16	TRBJ2-7	TGTGCCAGCAGCTTAGTCAGGGGTGGCGGCACTTACGAGCAGTACTTC	CASSLVRGGGTYEQYF
TRBV19	TRBD2	once	17	TRBJ2-1	TGTGCCAGCCCCTCGGGACTAGCGGAGGACGACTACAATGAGCAGTTCTTC	CASPSGLAEDDYNEQFF
TRBV11-2	TRBD1	.	14	TRBJ2-7	TGTGCCAGCAGCTCAGGAAGGACAGGGGACGAGCAGTACTTC	CASSSGRTGDEQYF
TRBV27	TRBD1	.	13	TRBJ1-4	TGTGCCAGCAGCCGGACAGGTGATGAAAAACTGTTTTTT	CASSRTGDEKLFF
TRBV7-2	TRBD2	.	16	TRBJ2-7	TGTGCCAGCAGCCCTAGACTAGCGGGAGGGAACTACGAGCAGTACTTC	CASSPRLAGGNYEQYF
TRBV3-1/TRBV3-2	.	.	17	TRBJ1-5	TGTGCCAGCAGCATCCATCCTCCCTTTTGGCATCATCAGCCCCAGCATTTT	CASSIHPPFWHHQPQHF
TRBV6-2/TRBV6-3	TRBD2	.	14	TRBJ2-3	TGTGCCAGCAGCCCGGGACTAGATTTGGATACGCAGTATTTT	CASSPGLDLDTQYF
TRBV19	TRBD1	.	16	TRBJ2-1	TGTGCCAGTAGTTCAACCGGGACAGGGGCCTACAATGAGCAGTTCTTC	CASSSTGTGAYNEQFF
TRBV19	TRBD1	.	13	TRBJ2-5	TGTGCCAGTAGGGGACAGGGGGTAGAGACCCAGTACTTC	CASRGQGVETQYF
TRBV10-1	TRBD2	.	17	TRBJ2-3	TGCGCCAGCAGTGACCCTAGCGGGGTCCCCTCCCCAGATACGCAGTATTTT	CASSDPSGVPSPDTQYF